In its sample, the clone carrying this T cell receptor (beta chain) is medium-sized. Antigen: not known. Mouse germline and gene names are used. Sequencing of TCRbeta CDR3 at survey depth gave sequences and template counts. Assay: immunoSEQ multiplex PCR; the TCRdb copy retains only in-frame clones and omits some. This sample has 5,000 or so clones; approximately 40% occur once, and the top ten carry roughly a quarter. This entry is derived from a study of tissue T cells after allogeneic stem cell transplantation. General observations from the study: In patients and mice, blood and spleen missed much of tissue repertoire.

As to time point: mouse harvest day 14 after allogeneic transplant. Mouse grafts combined 10^7 T-cell-depleted bone marrow cells with 10^6 splenic CD5+ T cells. B6 (H2b) cells into BALB/c (H2d) mice; tissues taken at day 7 or 14. Sequencing was carried out using gut tissue. This TCR derives from a female BALB/c mouse given C57BL/6 T cells with graft-versus-host disease after an allogeneic hematopoietic cell transplant.

CDR3 sequence reads: CTCSADAGFQDTQYF. The DNA read from the CDR3 is TGCACCTGCAGTGCAGATGCGGGGTTCCAAGACACCCAGTAC. The chain couples TRBV1 to TRBJ2-5, with D uncertain. Sequencing ends 1 residue short of the CDR3 end; the germline J gene provides the rest. The CDR3 has 15 amino acids. Germline lookup yields CDR1 NSQYPW and CDR2 LRSPGD (reference sequence). V was clipped by 0 bases and J by 2 bases, with 9 bases between them.